The next 5 T cell receptor beta chains were all read from a single sample in a study of T cells in Graves' hyperthyroidism and ophthalmopathy (dated 2019 in TCRdb). The library was built by means of multiplex PCR. TCRdb records Illumina HiSeq 2000 as the sequencer. TCR beta CDR3 regions were amplified from RNA transcripts. The first round of RT-PCR for the TCR CDR3 was performed with the HTBI primer set and the Qiagen OneStep RT-PCR kit. The public reads were quality trimmed at Q25 with fastp and then assembled into clones with MiXCR by TCRdb, keeping productive beta chains. Rows matching on CDR3 protein sequence are summarized as one entry with the most common DNA and genes. Within this sample are 300,000 or so distinct CDR3 sequences, with around a sixth of them counted one time only. 33% of the sample rests with the top ten. The sequenced sample was blood. These receptors originate from a man aged 25-45 years with Graves' hyperthyroidism.

This clonotype was found a few times. This chain links TRBV7-3 with TRBJ2-2; D is undetermined. Trimming shortened V by 2 bases and J by 6 bases, and 7 bases separated the two germline ends. The length of the CDR3 is 13 residues. Germline CDR1 reads SGHTA; CDR2 reads FQGTGA. In DNA, the CDR3 is TGTGCCAGCAGCTTACAGGTTGCCGGGGAGCTGTTTTTT. This translates into CASSLQVAGELFF.

The rearrangement joins TRBV27 to TRBJ1-5, with a weak D call TRBD1 (5 bases). V was cut by 6 bases and J by 1 base, with 19 bases left in between. Germline V gives CDR1 MNHEY, CDR2 SMNVEV (reference sequence). The CDR3 totals 17 residues. The CDR3 DNA is TGTGCCAGCAGCGACCTCCTGGACAACCCGAGCAATCAGCCCCAGCATTTT. It codes for CASSDLLDNPSNQPQHF.

This clonotype was observed many times. V usage is TRBV28 and J usage is TRBJ2-1; D not certain. The CDR3 loop spans 12 amino acids. V was clipped by 6 bases and J by 3 bases, with 6 bases between them. Germline V gene lookup returns CDR1 MDHEN and CDR2 SYDVKM. CDR3 sequence (DNA): TGTGCCAGCAGACTGGACTACAATGAGCAGTTCTTC. Translated, it gives CASRLDYNEQFF. The full variable domain, rest sourced from reference TRBV28 and TRBJ2-1, is DVKVTQSSRYLVKRTGEKVFLECVQDMDHENMFWYRQDPGLGLRLIYFSYDVKMKEKGDIPEGYSVSREKKERFSLILESASTNQTSMYLCASRLDYNEQFFGPGTRLTVL.

In regard to this clonotype: A clone one base away is much larger, so this may be a read error. V and J are TRBV2 and TRBJ2-1; no clear D gene. The CDR3 runs to 13 residues. V lost 5 bases, J lost 6 bases, and 11 bases lay in between. Germline CDR1 and CDR2: SNHLY and FYNNEI. DNA for the CDR3: TGTGCCAGCAGTTCCCCTCGGCCCAATGAGCAGTTCTTC. Its protein product is CASSSPRPNEQFF.

This clonotype was counted at least ten times. The rearrangement uses TRBV27 and TRBJ1-2; D is perhaps TRBD1 (5 bases). V was pared by 2 bases and J by 8 bases, with 15 bases between. The germline V gene encodes CDR1 MNHEY and CDR2 SMNVEV (reference sequence). CDR3 size: 14 residues. The CDR3 DNA sequence: TGTGCCAGCAGTTTAACTTATCGTGGGGACGGCTACACCTTC. Its translation is CASSLTYRGDGYTF.